This T cell receptor beta chain was identified in a study of CD8 T cells in ankylosing spondylitis (dated by TCRdb to 2017 to 2019). Broadly, across the study: The study profiled T cell receptor beta repertoires in healthy donors and ankylosing spondylitis patients to find disease-linked TCR variants. The full study cohort comprised 25 ankylosing spondylitis patients and over 95 healthy donors. Peripheral blood was sampled, and synovial fluid was also collected from ankylosing spondylitis patients. What the study reported, not specific to this receptor: The disease-linked clones had a CD8+ phenotype and were found at relatively low frequencies in peripheral blood. According to the report, matched synovial fluid samples from ankylosing spondylitis patients were significantly enriched for the disease-linked clones. A TCR beta motif made up of roughly eight highly homologous amino acid variants appeared to be characteristic of blood from ankylosing spondylitis patients. Some motif variants were previously reported in synovial fluid and blood of reactive arthritis patients, suggesting common disease-initiation mechanisms.

V is reduced by 5 bases and J by 1 base, leaving a spacing of 0 bases between them. CDR1 is given as GTSNPN and CDR2 as SVGIG, both from the germline V gene (reference sequence). From the cysteine through the phenylalanine, the CDR3 covers 11 amino acids. The CDR3 DNA has 33 bases and is translated from base 1. Sequencing was carried out with an Illumina HiSeq 2500. TCR beta libraries were prepared by quantitative 5'-RACE with molecular barcodes. Regarding the original processing steps: To identify disease-linked TCR variants, a new computational method was used, one built on a probabilistic model of VDJ rearrangement. TCRdb trimmed public reads at Q25 via fastp, called clones via MiXCR and kept in-frame beta chains. Rows are combined by CDR3 protein, so each entry shows the most common genes and DNA. TCRdb, rather than the study authors, made the V and J calls. This sample lists fewer than 500,000 distinct CDR3 sequences; approximately 20% were detected once. Roughly a sixth of the sample is in the top ten clones.

A few counts support this clonotype. Its antigen is unknown. Base qualities are not recorded, but no much larger clone differs from it by a single base. Sequenced input: blood, either unsorted or a sorted T cell fraction (not recorded which). The receptor chain draws on TRBV30 and TRBJ2-6, with no reliable assignment of the D segment. This clonotype was obtained from a male donor with ankylosing spondylitis. The CDR3 protein sequence reads: CAWSGANVLTF. The bases read TGTGCCTGGTCTGGGGCCAACGTCCTGACTTTC.